These 9 T cell receptor beta chains were sequenced from one sample in a study of blood T cell repertoires in COVID-19. The data were produced by immunoSEQ multiplex PCR, yet TCRdb's version contains in-frame clones alone and is incomplete. The sample shows about 160,000 clones, approximately 88% of them seen only once. Sequenced: PBMCs or T cells enriched from blood (not recorded which). Receptors originate from a woman between 50 and 59 years old who had recovered from COVID-19.

This chain links TRBV18 with TRBJ2-3; 13 positions agree with TRBD2. Per germline, CDR1 KGHSH and CDR2 LQKENI. With V trimmed by 9 bases and J by 0 bases, 9 bases remained unmatched. The CDR3 has 17 residues. Here the CDR3 DNA reads TGTGCCAGACTCAGGACTAGCGGGGGCGCTAGCACAGATACGCAGTATTTT. Its protein product is CARLRTSGGASTDTQYF.

The rearrangement uses TRBV3-1 (or the pseudogene TRBV3-2) and TRBJ2-2, with D tentatively TRBD2 (5 bases). CDR3 size: 17 residues. The germline V gene has CDR1 LGHDT and CDR2 YNNKEL (reference sequence). Trimming left V 0 bases short and J 2 bases short, with 13 bases between. The CDR3 DNA reads as TGTGCCAGCAGCCAAGATCGGGGTTTAGGAAACACCGGGGAGCTGTTTTTT. It is translated as CASSQDRGLGNTGELFF.

The rearrangement links TRBV19 to TRBJ1-1, with 7 bases fitting TRBD1. V trimming: 6 bases; J trimming: 1 base; junction bases outside the gene matches: 8. The CDR3 has 15 residues. The V gene's germline CDR1 is LNHDA and CDR2 SQIVND (reference sequence). As DNA, the CDR3 is TGTGCCAGTAGCCCCACAGGGGTGGAGAACACTGAAGCTTTCTTT. This sequence encodes CASSPTGVENTEAFF.

V and J are TRBV19 and TRBJ1-4; the D gene is possibly TRBD1 (6 bases). Per germline, CDR1 LNHDA and CDR2 SQIVND (reference sequence). V lost 5 bases, J lost 2 bases, and 12 bases lay in between. There are 15 residues in the CDR3. CDR3 protein: CASSATGGTNEKLFF. The CDR3 bases are TGTGCCAGTAGTGCAACGGGGGGCACTAATGAAAAACTGTTTTTT.

The chain employs TRBV19 and TRBJ2-1; D is possibly TRBD2 (5 bases). CDR1 LNHDA and CDR2 SQIVND come from the germline V gene (reference sequence). This CDR3 is built from 12 residues. Trimming shortened V by 7 bases and J by 6 bases, and 10 bases separated the two germline ends. The CDR3 bases are TGTGCCAGTATTAACGAGGGCAATGAGCAGTTCTTC. Its translation is CASINEGNEQFF. The full variable domain, completed using reference TRBV19 and TRBJ2-1, is DGGITQSPKYLFRKEGQNVTLSCEQNLNHDAMYWYRQDPGQGLRLIYYSQIVNDFQKGDIAEGYSVSREKKESFPLTVTSAQKNPTAFYLCASINEGNEQFFGPGTRLTVL.

This clone was seen only a few times. This chain joins TRBV6-2 or TRBV6-3 and TRBJ1-6; D perhaps matches TRBD1 (5 bases). V lost 5 bases to trimming and J lost 5 bases, with 13 bases between them. The CDR3 loop spans 15 amino acids. The V gene's germline CDR1 is MNHEY and CDR2 SVGEGT. The CDR3 protein is CASSPDNRNNSPLHF. The CDR3, as DNA: TGTGCCAGCAGTCCGGACAACAGGAATAATTCACCCCTCCACTTT.

The chain employs TRBV6-6 and TRBJ1-1; no definite D call. Between the trimmed V and J ends, which lost 6 bases and 0 bases, there was a span of 5 bases. CDR1 and CDR2 from the germline V gene are MNHNY and SVGAGI (reference sequence). The CDR3 is made up of 12 amino acids. The CDR3 coding sequence is TGTGCCAGCAGACCTATGAACACTGAAGCTTTCTTT. As protein: CASRPMNTEAFF.

This chain uses TRBV14 with TRBJ1-1, with a possible D match to TRBD1 (5 bases). Trimming left V 2 bases short and J 0 bases short, with 10 bases between. Germline lookup yields CDR1 SGHDN and CDR2 FVKESK. CDR3 length: 15 residues. The CDR3: CASSQYRTMNTEAFF. CDR3 bases: TGTGCCAGCAGCCAATACAGGACCATGAACACTGAAGCTTTCTTT.

DNA of the CDR3: TGTGCCAGCAGCCTGACAGCCTACGAGCAGTACTTC. Its translation: CASSLTAYEQYF. The rearrangement joins TRBV7-9 to TRBJ2-7; TRBD1 is a possible D gene (5 bases). Trimming stripped 5 bases from V and 2 bases from J, with 7 bases between. The CDR3 totals 12 residues. The germline gives CDR1 SEHNR, CDR2 FQNEAQ (reference sequence).